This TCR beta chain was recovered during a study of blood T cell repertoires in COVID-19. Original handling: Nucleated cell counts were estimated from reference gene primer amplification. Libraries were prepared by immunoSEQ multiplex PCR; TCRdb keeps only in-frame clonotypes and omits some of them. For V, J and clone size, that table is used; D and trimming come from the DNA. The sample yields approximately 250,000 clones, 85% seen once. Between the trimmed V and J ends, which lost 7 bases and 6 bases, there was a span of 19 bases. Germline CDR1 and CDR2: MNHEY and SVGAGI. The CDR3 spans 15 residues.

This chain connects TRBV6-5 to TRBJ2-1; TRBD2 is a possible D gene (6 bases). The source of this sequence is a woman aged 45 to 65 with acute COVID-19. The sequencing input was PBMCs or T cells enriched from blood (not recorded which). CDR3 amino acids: CASTPPGRTSNEQFF. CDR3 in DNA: TGTGCCAGCACCCCCCCCGGGAGAACGTCCAATGAGCAGTTCTTC.